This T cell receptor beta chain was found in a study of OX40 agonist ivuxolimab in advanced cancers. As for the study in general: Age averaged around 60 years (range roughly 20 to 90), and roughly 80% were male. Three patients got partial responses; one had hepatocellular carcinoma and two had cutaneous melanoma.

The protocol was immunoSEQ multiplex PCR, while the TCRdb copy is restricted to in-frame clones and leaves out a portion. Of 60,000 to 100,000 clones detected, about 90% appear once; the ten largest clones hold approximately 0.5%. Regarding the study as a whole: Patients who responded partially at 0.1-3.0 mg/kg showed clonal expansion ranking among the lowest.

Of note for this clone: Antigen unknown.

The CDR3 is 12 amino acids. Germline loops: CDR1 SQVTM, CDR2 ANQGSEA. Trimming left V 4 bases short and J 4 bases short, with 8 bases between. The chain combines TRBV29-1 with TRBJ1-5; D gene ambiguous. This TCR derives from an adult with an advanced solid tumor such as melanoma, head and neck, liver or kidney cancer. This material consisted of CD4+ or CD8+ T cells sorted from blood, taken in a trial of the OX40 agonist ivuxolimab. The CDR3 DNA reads TGCAGCGTTGGCAATCCAAATCAGCCCCAGCATTTT. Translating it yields CSVGNPNQPQHF.